This TCR beta chain stems from a study of cytomegalovirus exposure and HLA in healthy donors. Broader study findings: Confirmation in vitro established that a few CMV-associated chains were specific for CMV antigens.

Sequenced by immunoSEQ multiplex PCR; TCRdb stores in-frame clones only, minus some. Of 95,000 to 150,000 clones in the sample, approximately 88% were seen once. In germline, CDR1 is MGHRA, CDR2 YSYEKL. V lost 4 bases and J lost 3, with 10 bases in between. This CDR3 is built from 13 residues. As concerns this clone: What it recognizes is unknown.

The chain combines TRBV4-1 with TRBJ2-7; tentative D call: TRBD1 (6 bases). This clonotype originated in a woman younger than 30 in good health and CMV-seropositive. The sample was PBMCs. CDR3 nucleotide sequence: TGCGCCAGCAGCCGGACAGTCTACTACGAGCAGTACTTC. The encoded protein is CASSRTVYYEQYF.